This T cell receptor beta chain was documented in a study of beta chain features in type 1 diabetes. The authors reverse transcribed all of the isolated RNA, so sequencing captured expressed TCRB transcripts. The assay was immunoSEQ multiplex PCR, and TCRdb's table has in-frame clones only and misses some. Among 860,000 or so clones listed, 17% were seen once. This clone occurred a few times. Germline CDR1 is KGHSH and CDR2 is LQKENI. The V segment lost 2 bases and the J segment 11 bases; nucleotides outside the gene matches: 7. CDR3 size: 16 residues. Sequenced material: naive CD4+ T cells from blood. The chain carries TRBV18 and TRBJ2-2, with 14 bases lining up with TRBD2. The source is a woman between 18 and 29 years old in good health. For the CDR3, the DNA is TGTGCCAGCTCACCATCCGGACTAGCGGGAGGCCGAGAGCTGTTTTTT. Translating it yields CASSPSGLAGGRELFF.